Listed below are T cell receptor beta chains from one sample, sequenced in a study of T cells after yellow fever vaccination. TCRdb fed the 5' RACE reads into MiXCR, producing one record per CDR3 protein. The data contain about 60,000 distinct CDR3 sequences, approximately 6.9% of them singletons. The sequences come from CD8+ T cells sorted from PBMCs, collected on the day of the first yellow fever vaccination. The origin of the receptors is a man between 18 and 35 years old who received the YFV17D yellow fever vaccine. The CDR3 runs from the conserved cysteine through the conserved F or W. A D gene is named only where the DNA matches it firmly. Clone size is shown for a subset of rows, as once, few, many or a class of expanded clone.

.	few	TRBV7-9	14	TRBJ2-7	TGTGCCAGCAGCTTAGTTGGCAGGCCCTACGAGCAGTACTTC	CASSLVGRPYEQYF
.	.	TRBV12-3/TRBV12-4	15	TRBJ1-6	TGTGCCAGCACCCCGACACGAATTGGGGGTTCACCCCTCCACTTT	CASTPTRIGGSPLHF
TRBD2	many	TRBV30	14	TRBJ2-1	TGTGCCTGGAGTGTAGGGACTATCTACAATGAGCAGTTCTTC	CAWSVGTIYNEQFF
TRBD2	many	TRBV5-1	14	TRBJ2-3	TGCGCCAGCACAAGCGGGGGGGGCGGCGGTACGCAGTATTTT	CASTSGGGGGTQYF
.	few	TRBV10-3	18	TRBJ2-3	TGTGCCATCAGTGAACCGATTTTCCGGGACGGGAGCACAGATACGCAGTATTTT	CAISEPIFRDGSTDTQYF
TRBD1	many	TRBV6-4	16	TRBJ2-3	TGTGCCAGCAGCTACCGGGACAGGGGGCCGGAAGATACGCAGTATTTT	CASSYRDRGPEDTQYF
.	.	TRBV5-6	16	TRBJ2-5	TGTGCCAGCAGCTTGCCGAACCCCCGGCGCCGGGAGACCCAGTACTTC	CASSLPNPRRRETQYF
.	few	TRBV7-9	13	TRBJ2-7	TGTGCCAGCAGCCGCCCAGAAATCACCGAGCAGTACTTC	CASSRPEITEQYF
.	many	TRBV5-1	14	TRBJ2-2	TGCGCCAGCAGCTTGGCCAGGCTGACCGGGGAGCTGTTTTTT	CASSLARLTGELFF
.	many	TRBV9	14	TRBJ2-7	TGTGCCAGCAGCGCATACAGGGACGGCTACGAGCAGTACTTC	CASSAYRDGYEQYF
TRBD2	few	TRBV7-9	12	TRBJ2-3	TGTGCCAGCACCCCGGGGGGAGATACGCAGTATTTT	CASTPGGDTQYF
TRBD1	.	TRBV12-3/TRBV12-4	14	TRBJ1-3	TGTGCCAGCAGTTTAAGGGGACAGAGAAACACCATATATTTT	CASSLRGQRNTIYF
.	many	TRBV7-9	13	TRBJ1-1	TGTGCCAGCAGCTTACCGTCCAACACTGAAGCTTTCTTT	CASSLPSNTEAFF
.	many	TRBV7-9	14	TRBJ2-5	TGTGCCAGCAGCCTACCGGGAGCGCAAGAGACCCAGTACTTC	CASSLPGAQETQYF
TRBD1	many	TRBV18	14	TRBJ2-7	TGTGCCAGCTCACCAGAGGGGGCTGTCTACGAGCAGTACTTC	CASSPEGAVYEQYF
TRBD1	.	TRBV4-1	16	TRBJ2-5	TGCGCCAGCAGCCAAGGAGACAGAGGGGGCCGGGAGACCCAGTACTTC	CASSQGDRGGRETQYF
.	few	TRBV20-1	14	TRBJ2-1	TGCAGTGCTAGAGATGCGGCTAGGGGGAATGAGCAGTTCTTC	CSARDAARGNEQFF
.	.	TRBV5-5	13	TRBJ1-3	TGTGCCAGCAGCTTGTATAACGGAAACACCATATATTTT	CASSLYNGNTIYF
.	many	TRBV4-2	15	TRBJ1-2	TGTGCCAGCAGCCAAGCCGGAGGCAGTAACTATGGCTACACCTTC	CASSQAGGSNYGYTF
.	many	TRBV20-1	14	TRBJ2-1	TGCAGTGCTAGCCAAGCGAAAGCCTACAATGAGCAGTTCTTC	CSASQAKAYNEQFF
.	many	TRBV15	15	TRBJ2-1	TGTGCCACCAGCAGAGATACAAGCTCCTACAATGAGCAGTTCTTC	CATSRDTSSYNEQFF
TRBD2	.	TRBV5-6	16	TRBJ2-1	TGTGCCACCGGGACTAGCGGGGGCCCCTCCTACAATGAGCAGTTCTTC	CATGTSGGPSYNEQFF
TRBD1	.	TRBV27	15	TRBJ1-2	TGTGCCAGCCATGGACAGGGAGTTTTTGGCTATGGCTACACCTTC	CASHGQGVFGYGYTF
TRBD1	few	TRBV11-1	18	TRBJ1-2	TGTGCCAGCAGCTCAACCTCTTTGGATGACAGGGTAGAATATGGCTACACCTTC	CASSSTSLDDRVEYGYTF
.	many	TRBV20-1	14	TRBJ2-3	TGCAGTGCTAGCCTGGGGGGACTGACAGATACGCAGTATTTT	CSASLGGLTDTQYF
TRBD2	.	TRBV4-3	20	TRBJ2-2	TGCGCCAGCAGCCAAGCCCACTTGTGGCTAGCGGGGGCGAACACCGGGGAGCTGTTTTTT	CASSQAHLWLAGANTGELFF
TRBD1	many	TRBV19	17	TRBJ1-1	TGTGCCAGTAATTCCTATGACAGGGGGCAAGAGGACACTGAAGCTTTCTTT	CASNSYDRGQEDTEAFF
.	.	TRBV6-5	15	TRBJ2-2	TGTGCCAGCAGTTACTCCCTGACTAACACCGGGGAGCTGTTTTTT	CASSYSLTNTGELFF
TRBD2	few	TRBV28	16	TRBJ2-7	TGTGCCAGCAGTTTAGGGGCGGGGGAGGTTTCCTACGAGCAGTACTTC	CASSLGAGEVSYEQYF
.	.	TRBV20-1	16	TRBJ2-7	TGCAGTGCTAGAGGACAGGTCCCCTTGGGGGTGGTCGAGCAGTACTTC	CSARGQVPLGVVEQYF
TRBD1	few	TRBV7-6	15	TRBJ2-2	TGTGCCAGCAGCCCCCGGGACAGGGGGCCCGGGGAGCTGTTTTTT	CASSPRDRGPGELFF
.	.	TRBV9	13	TRBJ2-2	TGTGCCAGCCGCCAGCTAAACACCGGGGAGCTGTTTTTT	CASRQLNTGELFF
.	few	TRBV29-1	9	TRBJ1-2	TGCAGCGTTGGACCTGGCTACACCTTC	CSVGPGYTF
.	few	TRBV6-1	13	TRBJ2-1	TGTGCCACCTTGGACGGCCTTTACAATGAGCAGTTCTTC	CATLDGLYNEQFF
TRBD2	many	TRBV27	15	TRBJ2-3	TGTGCCAGCAGTACGACTAGCGGCTTATCGGATACGCAGTATTTT	CASSTTSGLSDTQYF
.	many	TRBV5-1	17	TRBJ2-4	TGCGCCAGCAGCTTGGGATCTTTGGGGGAAGACAAAAACATTCAGTACTTC	CASSLGSLGEDKNIQYF
.	many	TRBV10-3	14	TRBJ1-3	TGTGCCATCAGTGAAAAAACTTCGGCGGACACCATATATTTT	CAISEKTSADTIYF
TRBD1	many	TRBV4-1	15	TRBJ2-3	TGCGCCAGCAGCACCCGGGACAGGGGGCCAGATACGCAGTATTTT	CASSTRDRGPDTQYF
.	many	TRBV6-2/TRBV6-3	15	TRBJ2-7	TGTGCCAGCAGCGAGGACAGTCCTATCTCCTACGAGCAGTACTTC	CASSEDSPISYEQYF
.	many	TRBV4-1	15	TRBJ2-5	TGCGCCAGCAGCCCCTTTTATGTCGGGCGGAAGACCCAGTACTTC	CASSPFYVGRKTQYF
TRBD1	few	TRBV28	14	TRBJ2-3	TGTGCCAGCAGTTTGGGGACAGTCACAGATACGCAGTATTTT	CASSLGTVTDTQYF
.	.	TRBV7-2	14	TRBJ2-7	TGTGCCAGCAGCTTTGAGGGGATCGCCTACGAGCAGTACTTC	CASSFEGIAYEQYF
.	few	TRBV5-1	19	TRBJ2-6	TGCGCCAGCAGCTCCCTCCCCGGAGGGGGCGCGATCGGGGCCAACGTCCTGACTTTC	CASSSLPGGGAIGANVLTF
TRBD2	.	TRBV7-6	17	TRBJ2-3	TGTGCCAGCAGCTCGAGTCCTAGCGGGGGGGACACAGATACGCAGTATTTT	CASSSSPSGGDTDTQYF
.	few	TRBV5-8	15	TRBJ2-3	TGTGCCAGCAGCCTAGTACAGGGAACCACAGATACGCAGTATTTT	CASSLVQGTTDTQYF
.	few	TRBV5-6	15	TRBJ2-1	TGTGCCAGCAGCTTGGATTGGAGCTCCTACAATGAGCAGTTCTTC	CASSLDWSSYNEQFF
TRBD2	.	TRBV13	16	TRBJ2-2	TGTGCCAGCAGCTTAGGGCTAGCGGGGAACACCGGGGAGCTGTTTTTT	CASSLGLAGNTGELFF
TRBD1	few	TRBV12-3/TRBV12-4	14	TRBJ1-2	TGTGCCAGCAGTTTTGGACAGGGGAACTATGGCTACACCTTC	CASSFGQGNYGYTF
TRBD2	.	TRBV13	14	TRBJ2-3	TGTGCCAGCAGCCCCGGGGGGGTTGGTGATACGCAGTATTTT	CASSPGGVGDTQYF
.	.	TRBV25-1	16	TRBJ1-2	TGTGCCAGCAGTGAAATATATGAAGGGGGGGACTATGGCTACACCTTC	CASSEIYEGGDYGYTF
TRBD2	many	TRBV6-5	15	TRBJ2-3	TGTGCCAGCACTTTAGCGGGGGAGTACACAGATACGCAGTATTTT	CASTLAGEYTDTQYF
TRBD1	few	TRBV20-1	13	TRBJ2-7	TGCAGTGCTAGAGTGACAGGGGTCTACGAGCAGTACTTC	CSARVTGVYEQYF
.	few	TRBV5-1	15	TRBJ2-1	TGCGCCAGCAGCTTGTCTGCAGGGGTCTACAATGAGCAGTTCTTC	CASSLSAGVYNEQFF
.	many	TRBV6-1	13	TRBJ1-1	TGTGCCAGCAGTGAAGGGGGGGGGACTGAAGCTTTCTTT	CASSEGGGTEAFF
TRBD1	many	TRBV15	14	TRBJ1-1	TGTGCCACCAGCCCTTCGGACAGGCCCACTGAAGCTTTCTTT	CATSPSDRPTEAFF
.	few	TRBV12-3/TRBV12-4	11	TRBJ1-2	TGTGCCAGCAGAAAACAGGGTGTCTACACCTTC	CASRKQGVYTF
.	few	TRBV7-9	17	TRBJ2-5	TGTGCCAGCAGCTTTTTACTTTCCTGGGCGGGGCAAGAGACCCAGTACTTC	CASSFLLSWAGQETQYF
TRBD2	few	TRBV19	16	TRBJ2-2	TGTGCCAGTAGTGGCGTGATGGGACTAGAGGCCGGGGAGCTGTTTTTT	CASSGVMGLEAGELFF
TRBD2	many	TRBV7-8	15	TRBJ2-1	TGTGCCAGCAGCCCGACTAGCGGGGGGCATAATGAGCAGTTCTTC	CASSPTSGGHNEQFF
.	few	TRBV5-6	18	TRBJ2-2	TGTGCCAGCAGCCCCTGGGCGAATACGCACCCGTTTACCGGGGAGCTGTTTTTT	CASSPWANTHPFTGELFF